This T cell receptor (beta chain) derives from a study of cytotoxic CD8 clonotypes in ibrutinib-treated CLL. Libraries were prepared by immunoSEQ multiplex PCR; TCRdb keeps only in-frame clonotypes and omits some of them. This table has about 14,000 clones, around 60% appearing once. The CDR3 sequence is 14 residues long. V trimming: 10 bases; J trimming: 0 bases; junction bases outside the gene matches: 8. CDR1 is SNHLY and CDR2 is FYNNEI in the germline V gene. This clone has at least ten counts. The sample was PBMCs, taken before ibrutinib treatment. The J gene is TRBJ2-5, the V gene TRBV2; 7 bases fit TRBD2. The receptor comes from a human donor with chronic lymphocytic leukemia. CDR3 sequence (DNA): TGTGCCACCCCGGGGGGACTACACCAAGAGACCCAGTACTTC. Its protein product is CATPGGLHQETQYF.